This T cell receptor beta chain originates from a study of T-cell reconstitution after alpha-beta-depleted transplantation in children. V gave up 4 bases and J gave up 0 bases; unmatched junction bases: 5. Looked up from germline, CDR1 is SGHDN and CDR2 is FVKESK. The CDR3 has 16 amino acids. Unique molecular identifiers were used to barcode this TCRbeta library. TCRdb redid the calling of the PCR reads with MiXCR, one entry per CDR3 protein. The repertoire consists of some 490,000 distinct CDR3 sequences, with under 15% occurring once and the leading ten covering 5% to 6%. The chain has TRBV14 and TRBJ2-5; TRBD2 matches at 10 bases. This specimen consisted of PBMCs from the stem cell graft donor, obtained from the stem cell graft. The sequence derives from a human donor who donated a stem cell graft to a child with combined immunodeficiency. In nucleotides, the CDR3 is TGTGCCAGCAGCCCAGGACTAGCGGTGTACCAAGAGACCCAGTACTTC. It translates to CASSPGLAVYQETQYF.